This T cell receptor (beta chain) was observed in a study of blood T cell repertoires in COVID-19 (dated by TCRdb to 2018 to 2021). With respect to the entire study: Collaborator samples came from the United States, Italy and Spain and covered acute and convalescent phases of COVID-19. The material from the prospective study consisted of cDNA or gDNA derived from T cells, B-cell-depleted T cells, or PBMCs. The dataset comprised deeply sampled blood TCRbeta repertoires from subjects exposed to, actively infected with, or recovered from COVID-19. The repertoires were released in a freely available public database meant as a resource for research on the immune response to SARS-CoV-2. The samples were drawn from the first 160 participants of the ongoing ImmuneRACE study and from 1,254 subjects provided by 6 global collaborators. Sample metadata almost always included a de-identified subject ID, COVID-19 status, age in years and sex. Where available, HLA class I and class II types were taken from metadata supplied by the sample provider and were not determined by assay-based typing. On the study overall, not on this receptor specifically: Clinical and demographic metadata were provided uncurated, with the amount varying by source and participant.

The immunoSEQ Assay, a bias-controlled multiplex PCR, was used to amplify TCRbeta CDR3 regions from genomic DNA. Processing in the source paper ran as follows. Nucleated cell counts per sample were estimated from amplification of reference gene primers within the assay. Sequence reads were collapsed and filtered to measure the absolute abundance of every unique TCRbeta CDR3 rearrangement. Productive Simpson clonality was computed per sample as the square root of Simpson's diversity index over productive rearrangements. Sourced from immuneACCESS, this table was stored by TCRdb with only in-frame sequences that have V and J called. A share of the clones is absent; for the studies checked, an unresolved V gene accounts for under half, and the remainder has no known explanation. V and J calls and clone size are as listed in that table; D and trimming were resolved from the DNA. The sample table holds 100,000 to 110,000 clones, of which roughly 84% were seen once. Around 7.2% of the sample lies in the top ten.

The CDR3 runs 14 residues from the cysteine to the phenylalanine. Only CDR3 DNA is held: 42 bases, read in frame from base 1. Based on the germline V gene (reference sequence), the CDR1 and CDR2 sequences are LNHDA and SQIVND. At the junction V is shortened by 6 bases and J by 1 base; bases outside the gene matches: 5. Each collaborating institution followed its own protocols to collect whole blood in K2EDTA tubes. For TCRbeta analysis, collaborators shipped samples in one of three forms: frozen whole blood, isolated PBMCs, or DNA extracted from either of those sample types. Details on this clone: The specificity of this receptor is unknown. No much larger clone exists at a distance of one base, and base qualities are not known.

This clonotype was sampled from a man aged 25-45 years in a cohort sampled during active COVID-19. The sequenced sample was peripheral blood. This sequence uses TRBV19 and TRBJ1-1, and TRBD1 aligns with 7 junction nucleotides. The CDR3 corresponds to CASSKQGGNTEAFF. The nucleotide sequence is TGTGCCAGTAGCAAGCAGGGGGGGAACACTGAAGCTTTCTTT.